This TCR beta chain appears in the sequencing data of a study of identical twins. This clonotype was counted between two and nine times. Each CDR3 protein gets one entry after TCRdb re-called the 5' RACE reads with MiXCR. The data hold around 690,000 distinct CDR3 sequences, with approximately 22% observed a single time. Germline CDR1 reads SGDLS; CDR2 reads YYNGEE. The V end lost 4 bases, the J end lost 0 bases, and 16 bases lay between the germline ends. This CDR3 contains 16 residues. The same specimen was also included in a second study, on T cells expressing NK-cell markers. As reported in that work: Sorted CD3+CD56-NKG2C+, CD3+CD56+NKG2C- and CD3+CD56+NKG2C+ T cells were the source of the TCR beta repertoires.

This TCR came from a young woman in good health. The chain uses TRBV9 and TRBJ1-1; D is ambiguous. The sample comprised PBMCs. The CDR3: CASSPWGGRMNTEAFF. The CDR3 DNA reads as TGTGCCAGCAGCCCGTGGGGTGGGCGGATGAACACTGAAGCTTTCTTT.